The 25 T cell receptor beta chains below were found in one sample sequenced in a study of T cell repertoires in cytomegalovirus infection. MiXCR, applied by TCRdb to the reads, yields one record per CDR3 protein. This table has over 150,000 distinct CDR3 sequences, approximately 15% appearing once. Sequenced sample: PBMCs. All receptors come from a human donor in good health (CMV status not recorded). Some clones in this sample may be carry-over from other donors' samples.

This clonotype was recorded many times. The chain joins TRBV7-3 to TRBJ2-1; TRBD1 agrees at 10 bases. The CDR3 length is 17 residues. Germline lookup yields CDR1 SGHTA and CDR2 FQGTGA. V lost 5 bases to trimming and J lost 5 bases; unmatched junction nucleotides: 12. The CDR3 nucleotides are TGTGCCAGCAGCGTCCGGGACAGGGGAGCTAGGGACAATGAGCAGTTCTTC. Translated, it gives CASSVRDRGARDNEQFF.

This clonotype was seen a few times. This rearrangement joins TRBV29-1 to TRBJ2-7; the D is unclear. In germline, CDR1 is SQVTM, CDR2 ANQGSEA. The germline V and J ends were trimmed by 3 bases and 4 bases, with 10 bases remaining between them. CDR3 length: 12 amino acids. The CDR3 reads CSVEEPLYEQYF. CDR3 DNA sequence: TGCAGCGTTGAGGAACCACTTTACGAGCAGTACTTC.

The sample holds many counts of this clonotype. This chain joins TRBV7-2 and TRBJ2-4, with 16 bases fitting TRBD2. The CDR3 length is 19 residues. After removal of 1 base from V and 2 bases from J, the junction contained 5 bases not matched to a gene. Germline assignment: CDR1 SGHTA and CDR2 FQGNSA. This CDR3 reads CASSLVGTSGRASKNIQYF. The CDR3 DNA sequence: TGTGCCAGCAGCTTAGTTGGGACTAGCGGGAGGGCCTCCAAAAACATTCAGTACTTC.

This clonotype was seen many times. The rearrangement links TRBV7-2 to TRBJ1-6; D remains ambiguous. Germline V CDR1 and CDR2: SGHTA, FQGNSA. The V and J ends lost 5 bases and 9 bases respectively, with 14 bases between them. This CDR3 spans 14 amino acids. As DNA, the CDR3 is TGTGCCAGCAGCCAATGGAGGGTGGTTTCACCCCTCCACTTT. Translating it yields CASSQWRVVSPLHF.

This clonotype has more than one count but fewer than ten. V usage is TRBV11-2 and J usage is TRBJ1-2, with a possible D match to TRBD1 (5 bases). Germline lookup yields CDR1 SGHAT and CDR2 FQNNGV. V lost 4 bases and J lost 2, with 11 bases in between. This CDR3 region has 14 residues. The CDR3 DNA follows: TGTGCCAGCAGCTCGGGGACCCGAAACTATGGCTACACCTTC. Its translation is CASSSGTRNYGYTF.

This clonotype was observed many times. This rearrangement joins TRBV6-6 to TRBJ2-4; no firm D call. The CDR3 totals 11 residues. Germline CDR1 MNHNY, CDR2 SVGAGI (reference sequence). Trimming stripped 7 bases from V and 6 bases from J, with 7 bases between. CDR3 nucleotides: TGTGCCAGCATGTTAGCAAACATTCAGTACTTC. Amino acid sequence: CASMLANIQYF.

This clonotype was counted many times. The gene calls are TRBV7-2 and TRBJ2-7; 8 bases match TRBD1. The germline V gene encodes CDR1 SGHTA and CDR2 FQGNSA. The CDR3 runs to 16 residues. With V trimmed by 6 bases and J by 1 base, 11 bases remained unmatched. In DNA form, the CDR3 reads TGTGCCAGCAGTGGGGACAGGACGCTGATATCCTACGAGCAGTACTTC. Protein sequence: CASSGDRTLISYEQYF.

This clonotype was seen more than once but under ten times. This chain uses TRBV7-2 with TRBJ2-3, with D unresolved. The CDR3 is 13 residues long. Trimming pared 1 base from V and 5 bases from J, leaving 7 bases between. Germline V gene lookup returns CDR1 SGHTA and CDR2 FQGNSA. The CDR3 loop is CASSLEYGDTQYF. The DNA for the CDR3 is TGTGCCAGCAGCTTAGAGTATGGAGATACGCAGTATTTT. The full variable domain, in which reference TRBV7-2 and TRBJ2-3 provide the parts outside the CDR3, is GAGVSQSPSNKVTEKGKDVELRCDPISGHTALYWYRQSLGQGLEFLIYFQGNSAPDKSGLPSDRFSAERTGGSVSTLTIQRTQQEDSAVYLCASSLEYGDTQYFGPGTRLTVL.

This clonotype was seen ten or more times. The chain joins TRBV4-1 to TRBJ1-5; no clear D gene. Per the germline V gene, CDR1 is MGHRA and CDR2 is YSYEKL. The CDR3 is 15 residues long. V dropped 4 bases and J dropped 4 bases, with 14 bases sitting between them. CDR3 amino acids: CASSPLLGSNQPQHF. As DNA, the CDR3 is TGCGCCAGCAGCCCGCTTTTGGGTTCTAATCAGCCCCAGCATTTT.

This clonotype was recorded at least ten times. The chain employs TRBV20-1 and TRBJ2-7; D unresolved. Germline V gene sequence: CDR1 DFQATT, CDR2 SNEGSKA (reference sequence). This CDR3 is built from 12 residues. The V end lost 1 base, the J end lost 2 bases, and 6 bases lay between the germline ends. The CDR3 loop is CSARVIAYEQYF. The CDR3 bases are TGCAGTGCTAGAGTGATTGCCTACGAGCAGTACTTC.

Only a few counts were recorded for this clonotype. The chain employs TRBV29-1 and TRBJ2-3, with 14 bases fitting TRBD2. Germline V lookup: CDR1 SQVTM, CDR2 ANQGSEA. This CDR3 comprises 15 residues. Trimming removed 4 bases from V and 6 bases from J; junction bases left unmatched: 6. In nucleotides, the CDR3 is TGCAGCGTTGCGACTAGCGGGGGGGCCCCCGATACGCAGTATTTT. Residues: CSVATSGGAPDTQYF.

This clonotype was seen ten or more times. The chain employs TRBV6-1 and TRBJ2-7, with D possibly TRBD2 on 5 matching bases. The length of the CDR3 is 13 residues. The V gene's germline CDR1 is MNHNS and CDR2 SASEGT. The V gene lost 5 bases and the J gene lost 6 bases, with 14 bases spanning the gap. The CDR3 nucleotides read TGTGCCAGCAGTCTACCCCCTAGCAGCGAGCAGTACTTC. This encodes CASSLPPSSEQYF.

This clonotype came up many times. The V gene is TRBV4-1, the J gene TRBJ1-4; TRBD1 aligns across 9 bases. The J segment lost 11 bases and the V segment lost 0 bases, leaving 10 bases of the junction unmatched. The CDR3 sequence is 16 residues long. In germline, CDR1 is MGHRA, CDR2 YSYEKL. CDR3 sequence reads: CASSQEETGGARKLFF. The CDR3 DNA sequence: TGCGCCAGCAGCCAAGAGGAGACAGGGGGAGCTAGGAAACTGTTTTTT.

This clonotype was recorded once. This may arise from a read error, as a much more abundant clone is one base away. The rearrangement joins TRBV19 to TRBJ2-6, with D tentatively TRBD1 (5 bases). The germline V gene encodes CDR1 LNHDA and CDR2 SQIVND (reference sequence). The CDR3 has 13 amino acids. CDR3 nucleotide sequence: TGTGCCAGTAGGTTTGCTGGGGCCAACGGCCTGACTTTC. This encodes CASRFAGANGLTF.

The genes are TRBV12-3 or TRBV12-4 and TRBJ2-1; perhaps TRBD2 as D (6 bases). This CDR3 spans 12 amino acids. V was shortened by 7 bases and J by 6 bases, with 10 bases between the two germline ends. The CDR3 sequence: CASTFGGNEQFF. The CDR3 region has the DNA TGTGCCAGCACTTTCGGGGGCAATGAGCAGTTCTTC.

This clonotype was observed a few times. The CDR3 protein is CASSYLLRDRNYQETQYF. CDR3 coding DNA: TGTGCCAGCAGTTACCTCCTCCGCGACAGAAATTATCAAGAGACCCAGTACTTC. The rearrangement joins TRBV6-2 or TRBV6-3 to TRBJ2-5; tentatively, D is TRBD1 (5 bases). Trimming took 2 bases from V and 2 from J, leaving 21 bases between them. This CDR3 has 18 residues. Germline V gene sequence: CDR1 MNHEY, CDR2 SVGEGT.

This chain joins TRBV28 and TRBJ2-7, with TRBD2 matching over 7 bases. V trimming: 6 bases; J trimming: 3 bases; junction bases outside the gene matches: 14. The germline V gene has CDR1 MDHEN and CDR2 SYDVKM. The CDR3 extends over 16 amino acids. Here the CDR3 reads CASSPQRLASFYEQYF. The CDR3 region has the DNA TGTGCCAGCAGCCCACAGAGACTAGCCTCCTTCTACGAGCAGTACTTC.

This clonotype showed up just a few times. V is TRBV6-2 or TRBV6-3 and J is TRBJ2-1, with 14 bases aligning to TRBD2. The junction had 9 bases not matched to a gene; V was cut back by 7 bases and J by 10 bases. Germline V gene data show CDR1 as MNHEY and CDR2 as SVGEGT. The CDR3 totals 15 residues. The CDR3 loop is CASKRGLAGVNEQFF. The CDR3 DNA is TGTGCCAGCAAAAGGGGACTAGCGGGAGTCAACGAGCAGTTCTTC.

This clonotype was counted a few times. CDR3 DNA sequence: TGCAGCGTTGGTACTAGCGGATACTACAATGAGCAGTTCTTC. It encodes CSVGTSGYYNEQFF. This chain links TRBV29-1 with TRBJ2-1, with TRBD2 matching over 8 bases. The CDR3 is 14 residues long. With V trimmed by 4 bases and J by 3 bases, 5 bases remained unmatched. The germline CDR1 and CDR2 sequences are SQVTM and ANQGSEA.

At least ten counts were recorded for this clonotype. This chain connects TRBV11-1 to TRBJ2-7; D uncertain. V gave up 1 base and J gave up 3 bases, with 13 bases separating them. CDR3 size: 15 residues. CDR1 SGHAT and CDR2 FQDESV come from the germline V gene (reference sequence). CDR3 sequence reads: CASSLGSTTHYEQYF. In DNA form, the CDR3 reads TGTGCCAGCAGCTTAGGAAGCACTACCCACTACGAGCAGTACTTC.

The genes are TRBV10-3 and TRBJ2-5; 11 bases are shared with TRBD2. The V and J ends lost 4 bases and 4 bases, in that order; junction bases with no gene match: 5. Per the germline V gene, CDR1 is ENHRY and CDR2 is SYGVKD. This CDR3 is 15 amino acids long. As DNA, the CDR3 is TGTGCCATCAGTGGACTAGCGGGACCAACAGAGACCCAGTACTTC. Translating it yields CAISGLAGPTETQYF.

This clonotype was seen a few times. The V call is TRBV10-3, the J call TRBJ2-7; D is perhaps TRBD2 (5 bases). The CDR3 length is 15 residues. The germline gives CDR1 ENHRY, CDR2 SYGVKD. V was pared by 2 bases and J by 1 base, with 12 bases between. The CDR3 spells CAISEPDSVSYEQYF. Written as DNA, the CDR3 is TGTGCCATCAGTGAGCCGGACTCAGTTTCCTACGAGCAGTACTTC.

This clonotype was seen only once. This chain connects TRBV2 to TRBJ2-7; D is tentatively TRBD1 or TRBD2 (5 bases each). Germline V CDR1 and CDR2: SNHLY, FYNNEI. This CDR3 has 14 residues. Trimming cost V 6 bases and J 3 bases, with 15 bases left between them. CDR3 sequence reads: CASSPRDQLYEQYF. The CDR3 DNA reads TGTGCCAGCAGCCCCCGGGACCAACTCTACGAGCAGTACTTC.

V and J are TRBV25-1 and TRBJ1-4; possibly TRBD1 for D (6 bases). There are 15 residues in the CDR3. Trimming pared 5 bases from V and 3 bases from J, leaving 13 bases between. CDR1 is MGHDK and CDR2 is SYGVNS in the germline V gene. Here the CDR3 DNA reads TGTGCCAGCAGTCCTTCAGGGGCTGCTAATGAAAAACTGTTTTTT. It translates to CASSPSGAANEKLFF. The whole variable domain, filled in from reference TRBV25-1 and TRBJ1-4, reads EADIYQTPRYLVIGTGKKITLECSQTMGHDKMYWYQQDPGMELHLIHYSYGVNSTEKGDLSSESTVSRIRTEHFPLTLESARPSHTSQYLCASSPSGAANEKLFFGSGTQLSVL.

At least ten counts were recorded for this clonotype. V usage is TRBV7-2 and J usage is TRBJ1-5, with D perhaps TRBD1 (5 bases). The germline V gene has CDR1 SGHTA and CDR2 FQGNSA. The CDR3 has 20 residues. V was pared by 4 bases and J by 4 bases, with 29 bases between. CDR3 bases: TGTGCCAGCAGCTCGGGTGGATATAAACCGGGACCTACCTTTAATCAGCCCCAGCATTTT. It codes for CASSSGGYKPGPTFNQPQHF.